This record covers a single TCR beta chain. No antigen is known for it. The PCR employed 60 Vbeta primers together with 13 Jbeta primers. The data were produced by immunoSEQ multiplex PCR, yet TCRdb's version contains in-frame clones alone and is incomplete. Altogether approximately 160,000 clones are present, around 72% being singletons, with the ten largest covering approximately 1.4%. The sample comes from a study of cytomegalovirus exposure and HLA in healthy donors. Study results and caveats: Reported results showed that the classifier diagnosed cytomegalovirus status with high specificity and sensitivity. Among the sequence variants, a highly shared cluster was likely an artifact of sequencing.

It was healthy bone marrow donors who served as donors. The CDR3 sequence is 13 residues long. Germline V CDR1 and CDR2: SEHNR, FQNEAQ (reference sequence). The trim removed 11 bases at V and 2 bases at J, leaving 6 bases unmatched. Sequencing input: PBMCs. This TCR was recovered from a man between 18 and 29 years old in good health and CMV-seronegative. The V call is TRBV7-9, the J call TRBJ2-1, with 7 nucleotides matching TRBD2. The DNA for the CDR3 is TGTGCCGGGGGGGAGAGCACCTACAATGAGCAGTTCTTC. Protein product: CAGGESTYNEQFF.